What follows are 8 T cell receptor beta chains derived from one specimen sequenced in a study of blood T cell repertoires in COVID-19. The assay was immunoSEQ multiplex PCR, and TCRdb's table has in-frame clones only and misses some. The data show about 200,000 clones, with roughly 90% seen just once and approximately 0.77% held by the top ten. Sequencing was performed on peripheral blood. The receptors here all came from a man aged 55 to 70 with COVID-19, enrolled during active disease.

The DNA of the CDR3 is TGTGCCAGCAGGATTAAAGGACAGGGTGGAACTGAAGCTTTCTTT. Its translation is CASRIKGQGGTEAFF. V is TRBV6-5 and J is TRBJ1-1; 8 nucleotides match TRBD1. V dropped 6 bases and J dropped 5; count of bases not matched to a gene: 11. The germline gives CDR1 MNHEY, CDR2 SVGAGI. The CDR3 extends over 15 amino acids.

The chain combines TRBV5-8 with TRBJ2-2, with 7 bases fitting TRBD2. CDR1 and CDR2 from the germline V gene are SGHTS and YDEGEE. The CDR3 has 15 amino acids. Losses at the gene ends were 0 bases for V and 5 bases for J; bases not matched to a gene: 4. CDR3: CASSLGLAATGELFF. The CDR3 region has the DNA TGTGCCAGCAGCTTGGGTCTAGCGGCTACCGGGGAGCTGTTTTTT.

This chain links TRBV12-3 or TRBV12-4 with TRBJ2-1; perhaps TRBD1 as D (6 bases). There are 13 residues in the CDR3. V was trimmed by 5 bases and J by 4 bases, leaving 9 bases between them. In nucleotides, the CDR3 is TGTGCCAGCAGTGTGGACAGATACAATGAGCAGTTCTTC. This codes for CASSVDRYNEQFF.

CDR3 in amino acids: CASSARAGVDSYEQYF. Written as DNA, the CDR3 is TGTGCCAGCAGCGCAAGAGCGGGAGTAGACTCCTACGAGCAGTACTTC. The chain is built from TRBV7-2 and TRBJ2-7; 8 bases line up with TRBD2. After removal of 5 bases from V and 0 bases from J, the junction contained 9 bases not matched to a gene. Germline CDR1 SGHTA, CDR2 FQGNSA. This CDR3 region has 16 residues.

V and J are TRBV5-8 and TRBJ1-2, with D maybe TRBD1 (5 bases). CDR1 and CDR2 (germline): SGHTS, YDEGEE. Trimming removed 6 bases from V and 3 bases from J, with 15 bases in between. This CDR3 contains 14 residues. Here the CDR3 reads CASTPPGGDYGYTF. The CDR3 coding sequence is TGTGCCAGCACCCCCCCCGGAGGGGACTATGGCTACACCTTC. The full variable domain, its missing parts supplied by reference TRBV5-8 and TRBJ1-2, is EAGVTQSPTHLIKTRGQQATLRCSPISGHTSVYWYQQALGLGLQFLLWYDEGEERNRGNFPPRFSGRQFPNYSSELNVNALELEDSALYLCASTPPGGDYGYTFGSGTRLTVV.

The chain uses TRBV7-9 and TRBJ1-5; 11 bases align to TRBD1. The CDR3 is made up of 16 amino acids. The V segment lost 1 base and the J segment 7 bases; nucleotides outside the gene matches: 6. The germline V gene encodes CDR1 SEHNR and CDR2 FQNEAQ (reference sequence). Here the CDR3 DNA reads TGTGCCAGCAGCTTAGACCGGACAGGGGGCGGGCAGCCCCAGCATTTT. It is translated as CASSLDRTGGGQPQHF. Full variable domain (remainder filled in from reference TRBV7-9 and TRBJ1-5): DTGVSQNPRHKITKRGQNVTFRCDPISEHNRLYWYRQTLGQGPEFLTYFQNEAQLEKSRLLSDRFSAERPKGSFSTLEIQRTEQGDSAMYLCASSLDRTGGGQPQHFGDGTRLSIL.

The chain carries TRBV27 and TRBJ2-1; D gene uncertain. Germline CDR1 reads MNHEY; CDR2 reads SMNVEV (reference sequence). CDR3 length: 15 residues. Trimming left V 6 bases short and J 3 bases short, with 15 bases between. This chain's CDR3 is CASRSGSAYYNEQFF. DNA for the CDR3: TGTGCCAGCAGATCCGGGTCAGCTTACTACAATGAGCAGTTCTTC.

The J gene is TRBJ1-5, the V gene TRBV29-1, with D possibly being TRBD1 (6 bases). Per germline, CDR1 SQVTM and CDR2 ANQGSEA. This CDR3 has 13 residues. V gave up 0 bases and J gave up 4 bases, with 7 bases separating them. The CDR3 region is CSVEEGGNQPQHF. CDR3 in DNA: TGCAGCGTTGAAGAAGGGGGAAATCAGCCCCAGCATTTT.